A selection of T cell receptor beta chains follows, all from one sample in a study of shared clonotypes between healthy human individuals. Produced via immunoSEQ multiplex PCR; TCRdb's table is partial and in-frame only. This table has about 2.3 million clones, roughly 90% appearing once. What was sequenced was naive CD4+ T cells from PBMCs. These receptors were collected from a man between 18 and 35 years old in good health. Some clones in this sample may be carry-over from other donors' samples. The CDR3 runs from the conserved cysteine through the conserved F or W. Fields, in order: CDR3 length, clone size, J gene, V gene, D gene, CDR3 protein, CDR3 DNA. The D gene is left open where the match is weak. Size tells how often a clone was seen (once, few, many) or the class of an expanded clone, and some rows leave it out.

cdr3_length: 14
clone_size: -
j_call: TRBJ1-5
v_call: TRBV27
d_call: -
cdr3_aa: CASSSGRGNQPQHF
cdr3_nt: TGTGCCAGCAGTTCCGGGAGAGGCAATCAGCCCCAGCATTTT

cdr3_length: 16
clone_size: -
j_call: TRBJ2-3
v_call: TRBV18
d_call: TRBD1
cdr3_aa: CASSRDSKPSTDTQYF
cdr3_nt: TGTGCCAGCTCACGGGACAGCAAGCCTAGCACAGATACGCAGTATTTT

cdr3_length: 11
clone_size: once
j_call: TRBJ2-1
v_call: TRBV5-8
d_call: -
cdr3_aa: CASSFVVEQFF
cdr3_nt: TGTGCCAGCAGCTTCGTTGTTGAGCAGTTCTTC

cdr3_length: 14
clone_size: -
j_call: TRBJ2-1
v_call: TRBV25-1
d_call: -
cdr3_aa: CASSESWAENEQFF
cdr3_nt: TGTGCCAGCAGTGAAAGCTGGGCGGAAAATGAGCAGTTCTTC

cdr3_length: 16
clone_size: -
j_call: TRBJ2-5
v_call: TRBV10-1
d_call: TRBD1
cdr3_aa: CASSESSGQQQETQYF
cdr3_nt: TGCGCCAGCAGTGAGTCGTCGGGACAGCAACAAGAGACCCAGTACTTC

cdr3_length: 14
clone_size: -
j_call: TRBJ2-1
v_call: TRBV6-6
d_call: TRBD2
cdr3_aa: CASSPLAGVGEQFF
cdr3_nt: TGTGCCAGCAGCCCACTAGCGGGAGTTGGGGAGCAGTTCTTC

cdr3_length: 15
clone_size: -
j_call: TRBJ1-1
v_call: TRBV6-5
d_call: -
cdr3_aa: CASSRGADLGTEAFF
cdr3_nt: TGTGCCAGCAGTAGAGGAGCAGATCTGGGAACGGAAGCTTTCTTT

cdr3_length: 12
clone_size: -
j_call: TRBJ1-1
v_call: TRBV28
d_call: TRBD1
cdr3_aa: CASSRGQGKAFF
cdr3_nt: TGTGCCAGCAGTCGGGGACAGGGTAAGGCTTTCTTT

cdr3_length: 16
clone_size: once
j_call: TRBJ1-4
v_call: TRBV10-3
d_call: -
cdr3_aa: CAISESATGTNEKLFF
cdr3_nt: TGTGCCATCAGTGAGTCGGCAACAGGGACGAATGAAAAACTGTTTTTT

cdr3_length: 13
clone_size: -
j_call: TRBJ1-2
v_call: TRBV30
d_call: -
cdr3_aa: CARADTSNYGYTF
cdr3_nt: TGTGCCAGAGCGGACACCTCTAACTATGGCTACACCTTC

cdr3_length: 15
clone_size: -
j_call: TRBJ2-1
v_call: TRBV25-1
d_call: TRBD2
cdr3_aa: CASSDVAGVAGEQFF
cdr3_nt: TGTGCCAGCAGTGATGTAGCGGGAGTAGCGGGTGAGCAGTTCTTC

cdr3_length: 11
clone_size: -
j_call: TRBJ1-2
v_call: TRBV28
d_call: -
cdr3_aa: CASSPAYGYTF
cdr3_nt: TGTGCCAGCAGCCCCGCCTATGGCTACACCTTC

cdr3_length: 16
clone_size: -
j_call: TRBJ2-2
v_call: TRBV5-1
d_call: -
cdr3_aa: CASSLSRESRTGELFF
cdr3_nt: TGCGCCAGCAGCTTGTCCAGGGAGAGTCGCACCGGGGAGCTGTTTTTT

cdr3_length: 17
clone_size: once
j_call: TRBJ2-7
v_call: TRBV7-3
d_call: TRBD1
cdr3_aa: CASSLPGVRDRGSEQYF
cdr3_nt: TGTGCCAGCAGCCTACCAGGGGTCCGGGACAGGGGGAGCGAGCAGTACTTC

cdr3_length: 15
clone_size: -
j_call: TRBJ2-1
v_call: TRBV5-1
d_call: -
cdr3_aa: CASSLPTGQHNEQFF
cdr3_nt: TGCGCCAGCAGCCTACCCACCGGACAGCACAATGAGCAGTTCTTC

cdr3_length: 13
clone_size: -
j_call: TRBJ1-4
v_call: TRBV5-1
d_call: -
cdr3_aa: CASRDLRGEKLFF
cdr3_nt: TGCGCCAGCAGGGACTTGAGGGGAGAAAAACTGTTTTTT

cdr3_length: 15
clone_size: -
j_call: TRBJ2-5
v_call: TRBV5-6
d_call: -
cdr3_aa: CASSLVAVTGETQYF
cdr3_nt: TGTGCCAGCAGCTTGGTGGCGGTGACGGGAGAGACCCAGTACTTC

cdr3_length: 14
clone_size: -
j_call: TRBJ2-5
v_call: TRBV6-4
d_call: TRBD1
cdr3_aa: CASSAGTGARTQYF
cdr3_nt: TGTGCCAGCAGTGCCGGGACAGGGGCTAGGACCCAGTACTTC

cdr3_length: 14
clone_size: -
j_call: TRBJ2-7
v_call: TRBV7-9
d_call: -
cdr3_aa: CASSLSGLYYEQYF
cdr3_nt: TGTGCCAGCAGCTTATCGGGCCTCTATTACGAGCAGTACTTC

cdr3_length: 14
clone_size: -
j_call: TRBJ2-7
v_call: TRBV9
d_call: -
cdr3_aa: CASSALARGGEQYF
cdr3_nt: TGTGCCAGCAGCGCCCTAGCGCGAGGAGGCGAGCAGTACTTC

cdr3_length: 14
clone_size: -
j_call: TRBJ2-7
v_call: TRBV7-8
d_call: TRBD1
cdr3_aa: CASSPDRFSYEQYF
cdr3_nt: TGTGCCAGCAGCCCGGACAGGTTCTCCTACGAGCAGTACTTC

cdr3_length: 13
clone_size: -
j_call: TRBJ2-1
v_call: TRBV7-9
d_call: -
cdr3_aa: CASSRDLRNEQFF
cdr3_nt: TGTGCCAGCAGCCGGGACTTAAGAAATGAGCAGTTCTTC

cdr3_length: 18
clone_size: -
j_call: TRBJ2-1
v_call: TRBV7-9
d_call: TRBD2
cdr3_aa: CASSGRSGAGGSYNEQFF
cdr3_nt: TGTGCCAGCAGCGGTAGGTCCGGGGCGGGAGGGTCCTACAATGAGCAGTTCTTC

cdr3_length: 13
clone_size: -
j_call: TRBJ1-1
v_call: TRBV27
d_call: TRBD1
cdr3_aa: CASSTRQGIEAFF
cdr3_nt: TGTGCCAGCAGCACGAGACAGGGGATAGAAGCTTTCTTT

cdr3_length: 16
clone_size: -
j_call: TRBJ2-1
v_call: TRBV5-1
d_call: -
cdr3_aa: CASSLVVAGSYNEQFF
cdr3_nt: TGCGCCAGCAGCTTGGTAGTAGCAGGATCCTACAATGAGCAGTTCTTC

cdr3_length: 16
clone_size: -
j_call: TRBJ1-1
v_call: TRBV28
d_call: TRBD1
cdr3_aa: CATSRRTGGPNTEAFF
cdr3_nt: TGTGCCACCAGCCGTAGGACAGGGGGCCCGAACACTGAAGCTTTCTTT

cdr3_length: 17
clone_size: -
j_call: TRBJ2-5
v_call: TRBV18
d_call: TRBD1
cdr3_aa: CASSPRAGTGSSETQYF
cdr3_nt: TGTGCCAGCTCACCCAGAGCCGGGACAGGGAGCTCGGAGACCCAGTACTTC

cdr3_length: 15
clone_size: -
j_call: TRBJ2-1
v_call: TRBV2
d_call: -
cdr3_aa: CASSRRGGMYNEQFF
cdr3_nt: TGTGCCAGCAGTCGTCGCGGCGGGATGTACAATGAGCAGTTCTTC

cdr3_length: 15
clone_size: -
j_call: TRBJ1-1
v_call: TRBV18
d_call: -
cdr3_aa: CASSLLMGGNTEAFF
cdr3_nt: TGTGCCAGCTCACTTCTAATGGGGGGGAACACTGAAGCTTTCTTT

cdr3_length: 15
clone_size: -
j_call: TRBJ2-2
v_call: TRBV10-3
d_call: TRBD1
cdr3_aa: CAIRGQGPNTGELFF
cdr3_nt: TGTGCCATCAGAGGACAGGGCCCTAACACCGGGGAGCTGTTTTTT

cdr3_length: 15
clone_size: -
j_call: TRBJ2-1
v_call: TRBV28
d_call: -
cdr3_aa: CASSPTFRSYNEQFF
cdr3_nt: TGTGCCAGCAGCCCGACTTTCCGTTCCTACAATGAGCAGTTCTTC

cdr3_length: 15
clone_size: -
j_call: TRBJ2-3
v_call: TRBV28
d_call: TRBD2
cdr3_aa: CASSEAGGLTDTQYF
cdr3_nt: TGTGCCAGCAGTGAAGCGGGAGGACTCACAGATACGCAGTATTTT

cdr3_length: 12
clone_size: -
j_call: TRBJ2-1
v_call: TRBV6-5
d_call: TRBD2
cdr3_aa: CASSSIAGEQFF
cdr3_nt: TGTGCCAGCAGCTCCATAGCGGGAGAGCAGTTCTTC

cdr3_length: 15
clone_size: -
j_call: TRBJ1-4
v_call: TRBV28
d_call: -
cdr3_aa: CASSFGGQQNEKLFF
cdr3_nt: TGTGCCAGCAGTTTTGGGGGACAACAGAATGAAAAACTGTTTTTT

cdr3_length: 13
clone_size: -
j_call: TRBJ2-1
v_call: TRBV30
d_call: TRBD1
cdr3_aa: CAWTEGARGEQFF
cdr3_nt: TGTGCCTGGACCGAGGGGGCGAGAGGTGAGCAGTTCTTC

cdr3_length: 16
clone_size: once
j_call: TRBJ2-1
v_call: TRBV9
d_call: -
cdr3_aa: CASSVLSRAGHNEQFF
cdr3_nt: TGTGCCAGCAGCGTATTGTCTAGAGCCGGTCACAATGAGCAGTTCTTC

cdr3_length: 14
clone_size: -
j_call: TRBJ1-2
v_call: TRBV6-4
d_call: TRBD1
cdr3_aa: CASSEGTGPVGYTF
cdr3_nt: TGTGCCAGCAGTGAAGGGACAGGCCCCGTAGGCTACACCTTC